This T cell receptor beta chain was found in a study of T cells in Graves' hyperthyroidism and ophthalmopathy. Study-wide results and caveats: Blood held most thyroid clonotypes expanded above 0.001 frequency.

Points on this clonotype: Its specificity is not known.

Amplification yielded TCR beta CDR3 regions, with RNA transcripts as the source. With the HTBI primer set, the TCR CDR3 went through a first round of RT-PCR. TCRdb recomputed calls from the multiplex PCR reads with MiXCR, one row per CDR3 protein. In the table there are about 570,000 distinct CDR3 sequences, about 45% of which are singletons. Between the trimmed V and J ends, which lost 5 bases and 0 bases, there was a span of 12 bases. There are 15 residues in the CDR3. CDR1 and CDR2 from the germline V gene are SGDLS and YYNGEE. Patients were excluded because of uncontrolled infection, other autoimmune disease, pregnancy or lactation. Clinical symptoms, serum thyroxine and TRAb, thyroid ultrasound and orbital computed tomography together formed the diagnostic basis.

The receptor was derived from an adult woman with Graves' disease, either hyperthyroidism or ophthalmopathy (not recorded which). The chain joins TRBV9 to TRBJ2-1, with D maybe TRBD2 (5 bases). The sample comprised peripheral blood or thyroid tissue (not recorded which). The CDR3 here is CASRPSGSSYNEQFF. CDR3 in DNA: TGTGCCAGCAGGCCAAGCGGAAGCTCCTACAATGAGCAGTTCTTC.